The 28 T cell receptor beta chains below come from one sample, sequenced in a study of human T cells and chemical hapten exposure. Separate cDNA molecules received unique molecular identifiers, which the library attached to them. One entry per CDR3 protein, called by TCRdb with MiXCR from the reads. The table shows about 120,000 distinct CDR3 sequences, with over 7% occurring only once. Whole blood, unfractionated, served as the material for total RNA extraction. Sequenced sample: whole blood. These receptors were taken from a human donor in good health. Some clones in this sample may be carry-over from other donors' samples.

This clonotype was seen at least ten times. The CDR3 is CASSPSDSENTEAFF. The CDR3 bases are TGTGCCAGCAGTCCGTCGGACAGTGAGAACACTGAAGCTTTCTTT. The V call is TRBV6-5, the J call TRBJ1-1; D might be TRBD1 (6 bases). In germline, CDR1 is MNHEY, CDR2 SVGAGI. Trimming left V 5 bases short and J 1 base short, with 14 bases between. CDR3 size: 15 residues.

There are many counts of this clonotype. The rearrangement uses TRBV20-1 and TRBJ1-1; a possible D gene is TRBD1 (5 bases). This CDR3 spans 14 amino acids. Trimming took off 3 bases at V and 4 bases at J, with 15 bases between the two ends. CDR1 DFQATT and CDR2 SNEGSKA come from the germline V gene (reference sequence). The CDR3 region is CSASRQGWGTEAFF. In DNA, the CDR3 is TGCAGTGCTAGCCGGCAGGGTTGGGGCACTGAAGCTTTCTTT.

This clonotype was seen many times. The chain employs TRBV11-2 and TRBJ2-1; no firm D call. Trimming shortened V by 0 bases and J by 0 bases, and 6 bases separated the two germline ends. The V gene's germline CDR1 is SGHAT and CDR2 FQNNGV. CDR3 length: 15 residues. The CDR3 region is CASSLDSSSYNEQFF. The CDR3 nucleotides are TGTGCCAGCAGCTTAGATTCTAGCTCCTACAATGAGCAGTTCTTC.

This clonotype came up a few times. This sequence joins TRBV7-2 and TRBJ2-3; 7 bases agree with TRBD1. V lost 7 bases and J lost 2; bases outside the gene matches: 9. In germline, CDR1 is SGHTA, CDR2 FQGNSA. The CDR3 runs to 15 residues. The CDR3 reads CASNRGQGDTDTQYF. CDR3 DNA: TGTGCCAGCAACAGGGGTCAGGGTGACACAGATACGCAGTATTTT.

This clonotype turned up a few times. The V gene is TRBV7-9, the J gene TRBJ2-3; the D is unclear. V dropped 7 bases and J dropped 2 bases, with 7 bases sitting between them. The CDR3 covers 12 residues. In germline, CDR1 is SEHNR, CDR2 FQNEAQ (reference sequence). The CDR3 region has the DNA TGTGCCAGCACCACCCACACAGATACGCAGTATTTT. Protein sequence: CASTTHTDTQYF.

This clonotype was detected ten times or more. J is TRBJ2-2 and V is TRBV7-9; no clear D gene. Germline V gives CDR1 SEHNR, CDR2 FQNEAQ (reference sequence). V dropped 0 bases and J dropped 1 base, with 6 bases sitting between them. This CDR3 is built from 15 residues. The CDR3 loop reads CASSLADRNTGELFF. CDR3 nucleotide sequence: TGTGCCAGCAGCTTAGCCGACCGGAACACCGGGGAGCTGTTTTTT.

This clonotype was seen at least ten times. This chain connects TRBV12-3 or TRBV12-4 to TRBJ1-2; TRBD1 is a possible D gene (6 bases). Trimming left V 0 bases short and J 1 base short, with 21 bases between. The CDR3 has 19 residues. CDR3 nucleotide sequence: TGTGCCAGCAGTTTAGCTAAATTGGGACATAAAGGATTTAACTATGGCTACACCTTC. Translated, it gives CASSLAKLGHKGFNYGYTF.

This clonotype occurred a few times. The chain has TRBV6-2 or TRBV6-3 and TRBJ1-1; D possibly corresponds to TRBD1 (5 bases). The CDR3 has 13 amino acids. The germline V and J ends were trimmed by 5 bases and 4 bases, with 11 bases remaining between them. Germline values: CDR1 MNHEY, CDR2 SVGEGT. The CDR3 DNA follows: TGTGCCAGCAGTCCCCACAGGAGCACTGAAGCTTTCTTT. Its translation: CASSPHRSTEAFF.

The gene calls are TRBV3-1 and TRBJ2-3; 7 bases align to TRBD2. This CDR3 region has 16 residues. CDR1 is LGHDT and CDR2 is YNNKEL in the germline V gene (reference sequence). Germline trimming cut 1 base from V and 3 bases from J; bases unmatched to any gene: 7. This chain's CDR3 is CASSQAAGVRTDTQYF. CDR3 DNA sequence: TGTGCCAGCAGCCAAGCCGCGGGAGTTAGAACAGATACGCAGTATTTT.

In this sample, this clonotype turned up many times. The chain has TRBV25-1 and TRBJ1-1; no clear D gene. Germline loops: CDR1 MGHDK, CDR2 SYGVNS. Trimming shortened V by 1 base and J by 3 bases, and 12 bases separated the two germline ends. This CDR3 comprises 15 residues. Written as DNA, the CDR3 is TGTGCCAGCAGTGAATTTCGGGAGAGGGACACTGAAGCTTTCTTT. Translation gives CASSEFRERDTEAFF.

This clonotype was picked up many times. This chain connects TRBV5-4 to TRBJ2-2; tentatively, D is TRBD1 (5 bases). V lost 5 bases and J 5 bases, leaving 13 bases between the germline ends. Germline-derived CDR1 and CDR2 are SGHNT and YYREEE (reference sequence). CDR3 length: 14 residues. The CDR3 here is CASRLGQGTGELFF. The CDR3 coding sequence is TGTGCCAGCAGGCTCGGGCAGGGAACCGGGGAGCTGTTTTTT.

A few counts support this clonotype. The chain links TRBV7-9 to TRBJ2-1, with 7 nucleotides matching TRBD2. The V gene end was trimmed by 2 bases and the J gene end by 7 bases; junction bases not matched to a gene: 23. Germline loops: CDR1 SEHNR, CDR2 FQNEAQ (reference sequence). This CDR3 comprises 20 residues. The CDR3 region has the DNA TGTGCCAGCAGCTTAATTTGGGGTGCTCGGACCCCGGGAGGTGGTAATGAGCAGTTCTTC. Translated: CASSLIWGARTPGGGNEQFF. Together with reference TRBV7-9 and TRBJ2-1, the CDR3 gives the full variable domain: DTGVSQNPRHKITKRGQNVTFRCDPISEHNRLYWYRQTLGQGPEFLTYFQNEAQLEKSRLLSDRFSAERPKGSFSTLEIQRTEQGDSAMYLCASSLIWGARTPGGGNEQFFGPGTRLTVL.

This clonotype was found a few times. This chain uses TRBV7-9 with TRBJ1-6; 8 bases are a match to TRBD1. The CDR3 totals 14 residues. CDR1 is SEHNR and CDR2 is FQNEAQ in the germline V gene (reference sequence). V lost 5 bases and J lost 10; bases outside the gene matches: 7. The CDR3: CASSTRTGLSPLHF. CDR3 DNA sequence: TGTGCCAGCAGCACCCGGACAGGGCTATCACCCCTCCACTTT. The variable domain in full, completed from reference TRBV7-9 and TRBJ1-6, reads DTGVSQNPRHKITKRGQNVTFRCDPISEHNRLYWYRQTLGQGPEFLTYFQNEAQLEKSRLLSDRFSAERPKGSFSTLEIQRTEQGDSAMYLCASSTRTGLSPLHFGNGTRLTVT.

The rearrangement joins TRBV2 to TRBJ2-1; 15 positions match TRBD2. CDR1 is SNHLY and CDR2 is FYNNEI in the germline V gene. J gave up 7 bases and V 5 bases, and 3 bases lay outside the gene matches. This CDR3 comprises 15 residues. DNA of the CDR3: TGTGCCAGCAGTAGGACTAGCGGGGGGGTAAATGAGCAGTTCTTC. Its translation: CASSRTSGGVNEQFF. The variable domain in full, with the rest retrieved from reference TRBV2 and TRBJ2-1, is EPEVTQTPSHQVTQMGQEVILRCVPISNHLYFYWYRQILGQKVEFLVSFYNNEISEKSEIFDDQFSVERPDGSNFTLKIRSTKLEDSAMYFCASSRTSGGVNEQFFGPGTRLTVL.

This clonotype occurred a few times. CDR3: CASSLQGATEKLFF. The CDR3 bases are TGTGCCAGCAGCTTACAGGGGGCAACTGAAAAACTGTTTTTT. The V gene is TRBV5-4, the J gene TRBJ1-4, with TRBD1 matching over 9 bases. Per the germline V gene, CDR1 is SGHNT and CDR2 is YYREEE (reference sequence). V shed 2 bases and J 7 bases; nucleotides not matched to a gene: 3. CDR3 length equals 14 residues. The entire variable domain, with the rest obtained from reference TRBV5-4 and TRBJ1-4, is as follows: ETGVTQSPTHLIKTRGQQVTLRCSSQSGHNTVSWYQQALGQGPQFIFQYYREEENGRGNFPPRFSGLQFPNYSSELNVNALELDDSALYLCASSLQGATEKLFFGSGTQLSVL.

This clonotype was seen ten or more times. The chain combines TRBV5-1 with TRBJ1-1, with D unclear. V was shortened by 0 bases and J by 1 base, with 4 bases between the two germline ends. The germline CDR1 and CDR2 sequences are SGHRS and YFSETQ. There are 13 residues in the CDR3. The CDR3 DNA follows: TGCGCCAGCAGCTTGGCCGCGAACACTGAAGCTTTCTTT. Translated, it gives CASSLAANTEAFF.

This clonotype was seen repeatedly, ten times or more. V usage is TRBV5-1 and J usage is TRBJ1-1; D is ambiguous. The CDR3 has 13 amino acids. V was trimmed by 5 bases and J by 2 bases, leaving 10 bases between them. Germline V lookup: CDR1 SGHRS, CDR2 YFSETQ. The CDR3 loop is CASRSMPNTEAFF. CDR3 coding DNA: TGCGCCAGCAGGAGCATGCCAAACACTGAAGCTTTCTTT.

This clonotype has at least ten counts. The J gene is TRBJ2-7, the V gene TRBV4-3; D gene ambiguous. V was clipped by 0 bases and J by 3 bases, with 6 bases between them. The CDR3 is 13 residues long. Germline V gene lookup returns CDR1 LGHNA and CDR2 YSLEER. CDR3 coding DNA: TGCGCCAGCAGCCAAGACGGCAGCTACGAGCAGTACTTC. Its translation: CASSQDGSYEQYF.

This rearrangement joins TRBV14 to TRBJ2-1; the match to TRBD2 covers 8 bases. This CDR3 region has 15 residues. Germline trimming cut 6 bases from V and 3 bases from J; bases unmatched to any gene: 7. Germline loops: CDR1 SGHDN, CDR2 FVKESK. The CDR3 nucleotides read TGTGCCAGCAGACCTGCGCGGGGGGTCTACAATGAGCAGTTCTTC. Protein product: CASRPARGVYNEQFF.

This clonotype has at least ten counts. V gene TRBV27 combines with J gene TRBJ1-1, with D perhaps matching TRBD1 (5 bases). Trimming shortened V by 3 bases and J by 4 bases, and 12 bases separated the two germline ends. The CDR3 totals 14 residues. Germline assignment: CDR1 MNHEY and CDR2 SMNVEV (reference sequence). The CDR3 region has the DNA TGTGCCAGCAGTTTTGGGGCGAGGAGCACTGAAGCTTTCTTT. Translating it yields CASSFGARSTEAFF.

This clonotype was counted a few times. The chain couples TRBV24-1 to TRBJ2-1, with 7 bases that match TRBD1. Germline CDR1 KGHDR, CDR2 SFDVKD. This CDR3 is built from 16 residues. V trimming: 4 bases; J trimming: 0 bases; junction bases outside the gene matches: 5. The CDR3 DNA is TGTGCCACCAGTGACAGTGGGACAGACTCCTACAATGAGCAGTTCTTC. Translating it yields CATSDSGTDSYNEQFF.

At least ten counts were recorded for this clonotype. J is TRBJ1-6 and V is TRBV4-2, with D possibly matching TRBD1 (5 bases). Germline V gives CDR1 LGHNA, CDR2 YNFKEQ. The CDR3 totals 17 residues. V was cut by 0 bases and J by 4 bases, with 13 bases left in between. CDR3 bases: TGTGCCAGCAGCCAAGATCGGGGGTTGGATTATAATTCACCCCTCCACTTT. Its translation is CASSQDRGLDYNSPLHF.

This clonotype was detected a few times. The rearrangement joins TRBV20-1 to TRBJ2-5; weak D call: TRBD1 (6 bases). V was pared by 4 bases and J by 5 bases, with 11 bases between. CDR3 size: 12 residues. Per germline, CDR1 DFQATT and CDR2 SNEGSKA (reference sequence). CDR3: CSAKQGRETQYF. In DNA, the CDR3 is TGCAGTGCTAAACAGGGACGGGAGACCCAGTACTTC.

This clonotype came up a few times. The V call is TRBV10-3, the J call TRBJ1-1; D possibly corresponds to TRBD1 (6 bases). From germline, CDR1 is ENHRY and CDR2 SYGVKD. V lost 6 bases, J lost 6 bases, and 11 bases lay in between. The CDR3 has 12 amino acids. The CDR3 coding sequence is TGTGCCATCAGGGGAGAGGGGGCTGAAGCTTTCTTT. It translates to CAIRGEGAEAFF.

The genes are TRBV27 and TRBJ1-1; maybe TRBD1 (6 bases). Trimming took 3 bases from V and 1 from J, leaving 9 bases between them. Germline CDR1 is MNHEY and CDR2 is SMNVEV (reference sequence). CDR3 size: 14 residues. The CDR3 sequence is CASSFWGQNTEAFF. As DNA, the CDR3 is TGTGCCAGCAGTTTTTGGGGACAGAACACTGAAGCTTTCTTT.

This chain connects TRBV4-1 to TRBJ2-5; possibly TRBD2 for D (5 bases). The CDR3 runs 13 residues. CDR1 and CDR2 from the germline V gene are MGHRA and YSYEKL. V was cut by 8 bases and J by 4 bases, with 14 bases left in between. DNA for the CDR3: TGCGCCAGCGGGCGCGGGCATCTAGAGACCCAGTACTTC. Encoded protein: CASGRGHLETQYF.

The chain joins TRBV6-2 or TRBV6-3 to TRBJ1-1; D perhaps matches TRBD1 (6 bases). Germline V gene sequence: CDR1 MNHEY, CDR2 SVGEGT. CDR3 length: 14 residues. Between the trimmed V and J ends, which lost 2 bases and 1 base, there was a span of 8 bases. CDR3 residues: CASSYPTGNTEAFF. The CDR3 region has the DNA TGTGCCAGCAGTTACCCGACAGGGAACACTGAAGCTTTCTTT.

With respect to this clonotype: The junction does not match germline at one end; this may be a read error. The chain combines TRBV19 with TRBJ1-6; D is unclear. Germline CDR1 reads LNHDA; CDR2 reads SQIVND (reference sequence). The CDR3 contains 14 residues. CDR3 coding DNA: TGTGGCAGTAGTATACAGCGGTATAATTCACCCCTCCACTTT. Translated, it gives CGSSIQRYNSPLHF. The whole variable domain, remainder taken from reference TRBV19 and TRBJ1-6, is DGGITQSPKYLFRKEGQNVTLSCEQNLNHDAMYWYRQDPGQGLRLIYYSQIVNDFQKGDIAEGYSVSREKKESFPLTVTSAQKNPTAFYLCGSSIQRYNSPLHFGNGTRLTVT.